This is a list of T cell receptor beta chains from one sample in a study of T cells after yellow fever vaccination. From the 5' RACE reads, TCRdb called clonotypes with MiXCR, one entry per CDR3 protein. The sample yields about 320,000 distinct CDR3 sequences, 9.5% to 12% seen once. The material sequenced was CD4+ T cells sorted from PBMCs, taken 45 days after the yellow fever booster vaccination. These receptors were collected from a man between 18 and 35 years old who received the YFV17D yellow fever vaccine. CDR3s include the opening cysteine and the closing phenylalanine or tryptophan. Fields, in order: clone size, D gene, J gene, V gene, CDR3 protein, CDR3 DNA. The D gene is left open where the match is weak. Expanded clones get a size class; other rows say once, few or many, or leave the size out.

abundance: NA
d_gene: NA
j_gene: TRBJ1-2
v_gene: TRBV18
CDR3aa: CASSDFSGGYTF
CDR3nt: TGTGCCAGCTCGGATTTTTCCGGGGGCTACACCTTC

abundance: few
d_gene: NA
j_gene: TRBJ2-7
v_gene: TRBV9
CDR3aa: CASSASVGGEEQYF
CDR3nt: TGTGCCAGCAGCGCCTCCGTAGGGGGGGAGGAGCAGTACTTC

abundance: many
d_gene: TRBD1
j_gene: TRBJ2-3
v_gene: TRBV11-2
CDR3aa: CASSPQGVGDTQYF
CDR3nt: TGTGCCAGCAGCCCTCAGGGGGTGGGAGATACGCAGTATTTT

abundance: few
d_gene: NA
j_gene: TRBJ1-3
v_gene: TRBV12-3/TRBV12-4
CDR3aa: CASRVTGANTIYF
CDR3nt: TGTGCCAGCAGAGTTACAGGTGCAAACACCATATATTTT

abundance: few
d_gene: NA
j_gene: TRBJ1-5
v_gene: TRBV6-5
CDR3aa: CASSYYRGPNQPQHF
CDR3nt: TGTGCCAGCAGTTACTATCGGGGGCCGAATCAGCCCCAGCATTTT

abundance: few
d_gene: NA
j_gene: TRBJ2-1
v_gene: TRBV6-6
CDR3aa: CASSYGGGGSYNEQFF
CDR3nt: TGTGCCAGCAGTTACGGGGGCGGGGGCTCCTACAATGAGCAGTTCTTC

abundance: many
d_gene: NA
j_gene: TRBJ2-1
v_gene: TRBV5-1
CDR3aa: CASSPSPTDNEQFF
CDR3nt: TGCGCCAGCAGCCCGTCCCCCACGGACAATGAGCAGTTCTTC

abundance: few
d_gene: NA
j_gene: TRBJ1-1
v_gene: TRBV20-1
CDR3aa: CSATTGTWNTEAFF
CDR3nt: TGCAGTGCTACTACAGGGACGTGGAACACTGAAGCTTTCTTT

abundance: few
d_gene: NA
j_gene: TRBJ1-3
v_gene: TRBV4-2
CDR3aa: CASSLGGQLSGNTIYF
CDR3nt: TGTGCCAGCAGCTTGGGCGGGCAGCTCTCTGGAAACACCATATATTTT

abundance: NA
d_gene: NA
j_gene: TRBJ2-3
v_gene: TRBV10-3
CDR3aa: CAISEASNTQYF
CDR3nt: TGTGCCATCAGTGAAGCCTCCAATACGCAGTATTTT

abundance: many
d_gene: TRBD1
j_gene: TRBJ1-5
v_gene: TRBV7-9
CDR3aa: CASSLVQGSQHF
CDR3nt: TGTGCCAGCAGCTTAGTACAGGGGTCCCAGCATTTT

abundance: many
d_gene: TRBD2
j_gene: TRBJ2-5
v_gene: TRBV27
CDR3aa: CASSFTAGTSGGPLKTQYF
CDR3nt: TGTGCCAGCAGCTTCACGGCCGGGACTAGCGGGGGGCCGTTAAAGACCCAGTACTTC

abundance: NA
d_gene: NA
j_gene: TRBJ2-7
v_gene: TRBV15
CDR3aa: CATSRTGGAVGVVYEQYF
CDR3nt: TGTGCCACCAGCAGAACTGGGGGGGCTGTGGGGGTGGTCTACGAGCAGTACTTC

abundance: NA
d_gene: TRBD1
j_gene: TRBJ1-2
v_gene: TRBV7-2
CDR3aa: CASSFRTGADGYTF
CDR3nt: TGTGCCAGCAGCTTCCGGACAGGGGCGGATGGCTACACCTTC

abundance: many
d_gene: NA
j_gene: TRBJ2-1
v_gene: TRBV5-1
CDR3aa: CASSGSFYEQFF
CDR3nt: TGCGCCAGCAGTGGAAGTTTCTATGAGCAGTTCTTC

abundance: NA
d_gene: NA
j_gene: TRBJ1-1
v_gene: TRBV10-3
CDR3aa: CAISVMRGTEAFF
CDR3nt: TGTGCCATCAGTGTGATGAGGGGCACTGAAGCTTTCTTT

abundance: NA
d_gene: NA
j_gene: TRBJ1-2
v_gene: TRBV7-2
CDR3aa: CASTWSGAILSPF
CDR3nt: TGTGCCAGCACTTGGTCGGGGGCCATCCTCTCCCCCTTC

abundance: few
d_gene: TRBD1
j_gene: TRBJ2-7
v_gene: TRBV29-1
CDR3aa: CSVRTGGTQYF
CDR3nt: TGCAGCGTTCGGACAGGGGGCACGCAGTACTTC

abundance: NA
d_gene: NA
j_gene: TRBJ2-5
v_gene: TRBV7-9
CDR3aa: CASSLRSGPQETQYF
CDR3nt: TGTGCCAGCAGCTTACGATCAGGGCCTCAAGAGACCCAGTACTTC

abundance: few
d_gene: NA
j_gene: TRBJ2-2
v_gene: TRBV9
CDR3aa: CASSVAPLDGGAGELFF
CDR3nt: TGTGCCAGCAGCGTAGCCCCACTGGACGGCGGGGCCGGGGAGCTGTTTTTT

abundance: few
d_gene: NA
j_gene: TRBJ1-1
v_gene: TRBV18
CDR3aa: CASSPQQENTEAFF
CDR3nt: TGTGCCAGCTCACCACAGCAGGAGAACACTGAAGCTTTCTTT

abundance: few
d_gene: NA
j_gene: TRBJ2-5
v_gene: TRBV15
CDR3aa: CATSMSEQETQYF
CDR3nt: TGTGCCACCAGCATGTCAGAACAAGAGACCCAGTACTTC

abundance: many
d_gene: TRBD2
j_gene: TRBJ2-3
v_gene: TRBV7-9
CDR3aa: CASSFPLRLAGIVNTQYF
CDR3nt: TGTGCCAGCAGCTTTCCCCTTCGACTAGCGGGGATTGTGAATACGCAGTATTTT